The 18 T cell receptor beta chains below were found in one sample sequenced in a study of T cell repertoires in cytomegalovirus infection. Using its own MiXCR run on the reads, TCRdb lists one record per CDR3 protein. This table holds around 530,000 distinct CDR3 sequences, more than 20% found once. Sequenced sample: PBMCs. The receptor set was obtained from a human donor in good health (CMV status not recorded). Some clones in this sample may be carry-over from other donors' samples.

The chain has TRBV7-2 and TRBJ1-1; TRBD1 matches at 7 bases. V lost 5 bases, J lost 0 bases, and 9 bases stayed unmatched. Germline V gene data show CDR1 as SGHTA and CDR2 as FQGNSA. There are 16 residues in the CDR3. The CDR3 reads CASSLTGTALNTEAFF. CDR3 coding DNA: TGTGCCAGCAGCCTTACCGGGACAGCCCTGAACACTGAAGCTTTCTTT.

This clonotype was counted ten times or more. The chain is built from TRBV7-8 and TRBJ2-3; 12 bases fit TRBD2. In germline, CDR1 is SGHVS, CDR2 FQNEAQ. Trimming removed 5 bases from V and 2 bases from J; junction bases left unmatched: 5. The CDR3 totals 16 residues. The CDR3 DNA is TGTGCCAGCAGCCCACTAGCGGGGGGAAACACAGATACGCAGTATTTT. This sequence encodes CASSPLAGGNTDTQYF.

This chain joins TRBV29-1 and TRBJ2-5, with D maybe TRBD2 (5 bases). The CDR3 loop spans 14 amino acids. V was pared by 4 bases and J by 2 bases, with 14 bases between. The V gene's germline CDR1 is SQVTM and CDR2 ANQGSEA. The CDR3 region has the DNA TGCAGCGTTGCGCACGGAGGAATACAAGAGACCCAGTACTTC. Its translation is CSVAHGGIQETQYF.

A few counts support this clonotype. This chain uses TRBV12-3 or TRBV12-4 with TRBJ2-5; TRBD2 agrees at 13 bases. Trimming at V came to 6 bases and at J to 7 bases, leaving 17 bases not matched to a gene. The CDR3 totals 18 residues. This chain's CDR3 is CASSPRLAGGASFGTQYF. CDR3 coding DNA: TGTGCCAGCAGCCCTAGACTAGCGGGAGGCGCTAGTTTTGGGACCCAGTACTTC.

V and J are TRBV12-3 or TRBV12-4 and TRBJ2-3; 10 bases align to TRBD2. V gave up 4 bases and J gave up 3 bases; unmatched junction bases: 4. This CDR3 spans 15 amino acids. The CDR3 bases are TGTGCCAGCAGTTCCTGGGGACTAGCGACAGATACGCAGTATTTT. It encodes CASSSWGLATDTQYF.

This clonotype came up a few times. This chain uses TRBV4-1 with TRBJ2-2, with 7 bases aligning to TRBD1. Germline V gene data show CDR1 as MGHRA and CDR2 as YSYEKL. The CDR3 length is 14 residues. J gave up 4 bases and V 5 bases, and 4 bases lay outside the gene matches. The CDR3 coding sequence is TGCGCCAGCAGCTTCAGGGGGAGCACCGGGGAGCTGTTTTTT. It specifies CASSFRGSTGELFF.

This clonotype was seen a few times. The chain combines TRBV7-3 with TRBJ2-1, with 7 bases identical to TRBD2. This CDR3 region has 14 residues. V lost 5 bases and J lost 5; bases outside the gene matches: 6. The V gene's germline CDR1 is SGHTA and CDR2 FQGTGA. As DNA, the CDR3 is TGTGCCAGCAGCCCCCAGGGAGGGAACAATGAGCAGTTCTTC. Protein sequence: CASSPQGGNNEQFF.

The rearrangement uses TRBV24-1 and TRBJ2-1; 9 bases are a match to TRBD1. This CDR3 contains 14 residues. CDR1 is KGHDR and CDR2 is SFDVKD in the germline V gene. V was pared by 5 bases and J by 4 bases, with 2 bases of the junction left unmatched. The CDR3 region is CATSAGQGYNEQFF. In nucleotides, the CDR3 is TGTGCCACCAGTGCTGGACAGGGGTACAATGAGCAGTTCTTC.

This clonotype was seen a handful of times. The genes are TRBV11-2 and TRBJ1-3; D not certain. The CDR3 length is 14 residues. V lost 6 bases, J lost 0 bases, and 9 bases lay in between. CDR1 and CDR2 (germline): SGHAT, FQNNGV. For the CDR3, the DNA is TGTGCCAGCAGTCGGACCTTCTCTGGAAACACCATATATTTT. Its protein is CASSRTFSGNTIYF.

V usage is TRBV2 and J usage is TRBJ2-2; D ambiguous. Germline CDR1 SNHLY, CDR2 FYNNEI. V was clipped by 8 bases and J by 7 bases, with 8 bases between them. CDR3 length: 11 amino acids. In DNA form, the CDR3 reads TGTGCCAGCCGAAGGAACGGGGAGCTGTTTTTT. Translating it yields CASRRNGELFF.

The V gene is TRBV6-6, the J gene TRBJ2-7; the D gene could be TRBD1 or TRBD2 (5 bases each). With 7 bases removed from V and 1 base from J, the gap between germline ends came to 14 bases. The CDR3 extends over 14 amino acids. Germline V gives CDR1 MNHNY, CDR2 SVGAGI (reference sequence). The CDR3 is CASTRRGASYEQYF. Here the CDR3 DNA reads TGTGCCAGCACCCGTAGGGGAGCTTCCTACGAGCAGTACTTC.

This clonotype was seen at least ten times. The CDR3 region is CATQSGGNGDEQFF. The CDR3 DNA follows: TGTGCCACCCAAAGCGGGGGAAATGGCGATGAGCAGTTCTTC. The chain links TRBV7-6 to TRBJ2-1, with TRBD2 identical over 8 bases. The CDR3 extends over 14 amino acids. Unmatched junction bases numbered 13, after V lost 10 bases and J lost 8 bases. CDR1 SGHVS and CDR2 FNYEAQ come from the germline V gene.

The chain carries TRBV6-2 or TRBV6-3 and TRBJ2-1; 9 bases match TRBD1. Germline loops: CDR1 MNHEY, CDR2 SVGEGT. The CDR3 contains 16 residues. The trim removed 6 bases at V and 5 bases at J, leaving 11 bases unmatched. The CDR3 loop is CASRLTGTGLNNEQFF. The DNA for the CDR3 is TGTGCCAGCAGGCTAACCGGGACAGGGCTGAACAATGAGCAGTTCTTC.

The sample holds many counts of this clonotype. The CDR3: CASSFGGVRGNQPQHF. The CDR3 DNA reads as TGTGCCAGCAGTTTTGGCGGGGTTAGGGGCAATCAGCCCCAGCATTTT. The genes are TRBV27 and TRBJ1-5; D remains ambiguous. V lost 3 bases and J lost 2, with 14 bases in between. Germline values: CDR1 MNHEY, CDR2 SMNVEV (reference sequence). CDR3 size: 16 residues.

With respect to this clonotype: This clone may be a read error of a much larger clone one base away. The chain recombines TRBV7-2 with TRBJ2-7; 9 positions match TRBD2. Germline V lookup: CDR1 SGHTA, CDR2 FQGNSA. The V segment lost 6 bases and the J segment 5 bases; nucleotides outside the gene matches: 11. The CDR3 has 15 amino acids. The CDR3 region has the DNA TGTGCCAGCAGTCTTCTAGCGGGACGAGGAGACGAGCAGTACTTC. Encoded protein: CASSLLAGRGDEQYF.

This clonotype was detected ten times or more. The chain couples TRBV6-6 to TRBJ1-5; 8 bases line up with TRBD1. Per the germline V gene, CDR1 is MNHNY and CDR2 is SVGAGI (reference sequence). The CDR3 totals 17 residues. J was trimmed by 4 bases and V by 7 bases; bases with no gene match: 15. The CDR3 is CASTPPRTGKANQPQHF. CDR3 bases: TGTGCCAGCACCCCGCCCCGGACAGGGAAAGCAAATCAGCCCCAGCATTTT.

This clonotype came up a few times. This sequence joins TRBV19 and TRBJ2-5; D unclear. The CDR3 length is 11 residues. Germline CDR1 LNHDA, CDR2 SQIVND (reference sequence). V lost 2 bases and J 5 bases, leaving 3 bases between the germline ends. CDR3 nucleotide sequence: TGTGCCAGTAGTATATACGAGACCCAGTACTTC. It yields the protein CASSIYETQYF. Variable domain in full (rest from reference TRBV19 and TRBJ2-5): DGGITQSPKYLFRKEGQNVTLSCEQNLNHDAMYWYRQDPGQGLRLIYYSQIVNDFQKGDIAEGYSVSREKKESFPLTVTSAQKNPTAFYLCASSIYETQYFGPGTRLLVL.

This clonotype was seen ten or more times. V gene TRBV7-9 combines with J gene TRBJ1-1; TRBD1 is a possible D gene (5 bases). The CDR3 runs to 14 residues. V lost 4 bases and J 7 bases, leaving 16 bases between the germline ends. The V gene's germline CDR1 is SEHNR and CDR2 FQNEAQ (reference sequence). The CDR3 spells CASSSWGEADEAFF. In DNA, the CDR3 is TGTGCCAGCAGCTCCTGGGGGGAGGCCGATGAAGCTTTCTTT.